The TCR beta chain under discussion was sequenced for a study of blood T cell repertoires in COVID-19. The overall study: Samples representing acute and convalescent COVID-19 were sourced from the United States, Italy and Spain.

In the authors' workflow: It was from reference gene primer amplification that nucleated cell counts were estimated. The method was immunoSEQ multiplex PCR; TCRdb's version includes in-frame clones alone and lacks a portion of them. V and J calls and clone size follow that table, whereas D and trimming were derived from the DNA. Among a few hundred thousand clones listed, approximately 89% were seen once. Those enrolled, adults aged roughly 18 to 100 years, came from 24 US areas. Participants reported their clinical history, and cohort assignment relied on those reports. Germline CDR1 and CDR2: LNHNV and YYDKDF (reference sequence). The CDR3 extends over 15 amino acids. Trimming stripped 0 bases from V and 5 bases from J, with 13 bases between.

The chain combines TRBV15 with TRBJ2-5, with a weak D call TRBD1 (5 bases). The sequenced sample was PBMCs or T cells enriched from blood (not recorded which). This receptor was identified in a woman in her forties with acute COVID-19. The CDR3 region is CATSREVRGVETQYF. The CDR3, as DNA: TGTGCCACCAGCAGAGAAGTAAGGGGCGTGGAGACCCAGTACTTC.